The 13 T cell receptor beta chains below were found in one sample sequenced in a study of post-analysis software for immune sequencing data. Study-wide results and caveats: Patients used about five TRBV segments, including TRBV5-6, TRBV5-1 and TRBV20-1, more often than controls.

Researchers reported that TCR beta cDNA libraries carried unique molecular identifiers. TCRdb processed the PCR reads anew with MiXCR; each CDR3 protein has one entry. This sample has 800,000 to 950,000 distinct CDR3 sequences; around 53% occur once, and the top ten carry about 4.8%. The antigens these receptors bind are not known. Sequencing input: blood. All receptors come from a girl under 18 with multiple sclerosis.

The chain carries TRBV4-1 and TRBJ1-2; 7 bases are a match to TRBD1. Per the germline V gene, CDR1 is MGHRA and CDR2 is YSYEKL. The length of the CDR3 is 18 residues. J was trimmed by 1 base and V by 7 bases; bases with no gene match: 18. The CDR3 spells CASTSPSGTEAFNYGYTF. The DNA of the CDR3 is TGCGCCAGCACCTCTCCTTCCGGGACAGAAGCATTTAACTATGGCTACACCTTC.

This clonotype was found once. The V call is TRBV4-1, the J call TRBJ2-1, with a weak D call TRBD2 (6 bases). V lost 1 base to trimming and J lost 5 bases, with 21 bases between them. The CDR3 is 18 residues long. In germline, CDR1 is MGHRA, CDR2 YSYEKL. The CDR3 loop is CASSQGHGGVGEDNEQFF. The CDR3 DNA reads TGCGCCAGCAGCCAAGGGCATGGCGGGGTGGGGGAAGACAATGAGCAGTTCTTC.

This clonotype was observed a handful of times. The CDR3 DNA reads TGTGCCATCAACGGCGGTGGGGATCAGCCCCAGCATTTT. This sequence encodes CAINGGGDQPQHF. The chain joins TRBV10-3 to TRBJ1-5; D remains ambiguous. This CDR3 is 13 amino acids long. V was pared by 7 bases and J by 5 bases, with 12 bases between. The V gene's germline CDR1 is ENHRY and CDR2 SYGVKD.

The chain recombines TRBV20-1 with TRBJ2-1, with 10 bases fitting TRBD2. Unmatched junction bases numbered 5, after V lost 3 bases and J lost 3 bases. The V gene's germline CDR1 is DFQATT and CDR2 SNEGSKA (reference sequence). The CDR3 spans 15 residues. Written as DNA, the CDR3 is TGCAGTGCTAGGCAACTAGCGGGGATCTACAATGAGCAGTTCTTC. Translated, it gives CSARQLAGIYNEQFF.

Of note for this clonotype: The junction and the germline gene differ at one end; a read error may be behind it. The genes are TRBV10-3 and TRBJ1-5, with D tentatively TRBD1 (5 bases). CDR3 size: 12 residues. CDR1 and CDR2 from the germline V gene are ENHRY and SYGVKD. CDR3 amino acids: CAVRDSNQPQHF. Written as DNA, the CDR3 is TGTGCCGTCAGGGATAGCAATCAGCCCCAGCATTTT.

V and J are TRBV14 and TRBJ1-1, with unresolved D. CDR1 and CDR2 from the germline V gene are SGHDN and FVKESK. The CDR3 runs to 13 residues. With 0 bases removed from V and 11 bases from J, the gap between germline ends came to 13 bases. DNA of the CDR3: TGTGCCAGCAGCCAAGATCCCAGGATTGTGGCTTTCTTT. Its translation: CASSQDPRIVAFF.

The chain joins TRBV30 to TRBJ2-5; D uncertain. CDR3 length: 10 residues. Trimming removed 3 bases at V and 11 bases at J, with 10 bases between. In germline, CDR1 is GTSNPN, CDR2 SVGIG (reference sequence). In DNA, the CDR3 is TGTGCCTGGAGCATAGTTGAGCAGTACTTC. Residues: CAWSIVEQYF.

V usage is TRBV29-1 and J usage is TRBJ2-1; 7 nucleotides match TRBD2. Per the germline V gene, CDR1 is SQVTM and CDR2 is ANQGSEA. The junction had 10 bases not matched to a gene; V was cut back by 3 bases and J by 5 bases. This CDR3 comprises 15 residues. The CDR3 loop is CSVDLLASTNNEQFF. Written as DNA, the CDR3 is TGCAGCGTTGACCTACTAGCGTCGACGAACAATGAGCAGTTCTTC.

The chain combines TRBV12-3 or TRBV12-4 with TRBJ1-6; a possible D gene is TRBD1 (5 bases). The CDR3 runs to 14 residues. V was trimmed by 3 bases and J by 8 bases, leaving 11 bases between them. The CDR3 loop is CASSFGGEYSPLHF. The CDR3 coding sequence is TGTGCCAGCAGTTTCGGGGGGGAATATTCACCCCTCCACTTT.

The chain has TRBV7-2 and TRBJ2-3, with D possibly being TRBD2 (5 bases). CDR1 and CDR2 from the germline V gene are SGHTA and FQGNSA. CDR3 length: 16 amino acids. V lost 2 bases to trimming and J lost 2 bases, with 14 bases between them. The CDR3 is CASSLNERTYTDTQYF. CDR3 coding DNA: TGTGCCAGCAGCTTAAATGAGCGGACCTACACAGATACGCAGTATTTT.

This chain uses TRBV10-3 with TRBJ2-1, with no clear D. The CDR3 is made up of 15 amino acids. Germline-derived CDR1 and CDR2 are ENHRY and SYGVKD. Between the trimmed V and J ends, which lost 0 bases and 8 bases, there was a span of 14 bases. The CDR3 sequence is CAISESRYSRDEQFF. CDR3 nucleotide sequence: TGTGCCATCAGTGAGTCACGGTACAGCCGGGATGAGCAGTTCTTC.

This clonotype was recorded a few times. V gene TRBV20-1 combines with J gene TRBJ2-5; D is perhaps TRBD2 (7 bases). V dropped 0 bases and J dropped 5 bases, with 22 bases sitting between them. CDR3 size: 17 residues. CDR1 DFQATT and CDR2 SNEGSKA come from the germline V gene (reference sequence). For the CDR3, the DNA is TGCAGTGCTAGAGATGGCCTTCCAGAGGGGAGGGGGGAGACCCAGTACTTC. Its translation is CSARDGLPEGRGETQYF.

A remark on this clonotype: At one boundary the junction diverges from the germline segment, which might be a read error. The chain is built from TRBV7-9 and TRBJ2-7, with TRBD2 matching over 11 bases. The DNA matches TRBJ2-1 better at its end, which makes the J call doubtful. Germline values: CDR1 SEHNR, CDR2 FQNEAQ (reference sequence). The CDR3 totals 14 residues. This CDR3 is CASSKRLAGNGQFF. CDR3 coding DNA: TGTGCCAGCAGCAAGAGACTAGCGGGGAATGGGCAGTTCTTC.